This TCR beta chain was captured in a study of human T cells and chemical hapten exposure. This sample's time point: patch test 2, 6 weeks after DPC sensitization. The treatment was: therapeutic diphenylcyclopropenone sensitization with weekly scalp DPC. Only a few counts were recorded for this clonotype. V gave up 12 bases and J gave up 0 bases, with 14 bases separating them. This CDR3 comprises 14 residues. The germline V gene encodes CDR1 KGHDR and CDR2 SFDVKD. TCRdb reanalysed the RACE reads using MiXCR and keeps one entry per CDR3 protein. The top ten hold approximately 3.7% of the sample, which has approximately 75,000 distinct CDR3 sequences, approximately 9% seen once.

The sequence was obtained from a woman between 45 and 60 years old with alopecia areata. Some clones in this sample may be carry-over from other donors' samples. The sample was whole blood, taken in connection with sensitization to the hapten diphenylcyclopropenone (DPC). This sequence joins TRBV24-1 and TRBJ1-3; a possible D gene is TRBD1 (5 bases). The chain's CDR3 is CAAGRGGSGNTIYF. As DNA, the CDR3 is TGTGCCGCCGGCCGCGGGGGCTCTGGAAACACCATATATTTT.